This T cell receptor (beta chain) was captured in a study of identical twins. Whole-study findings and limits: Weaker excess sharing between twins was seen in beta out-of-frame sequences.

This clonotype was counted at least ten times. Its antigen is not known. TCRdb analysed the 5' RACE reads with MiXCR anew, one entry per CDR3 protein. This table has roughly 470,000 distinct CDR3 sequences, 13% to 15% appearing once. Trimming removed 4 bases at V and 8 bases at J, with 14 bases between. CDR3 size: 14 residues. Germline lookup yields CDR1 MGHRA and CDR2 YSYEKL. This same sample was also taken into another study, of yellow fever vaccine responses in identical twins. That report adds: The T cell response to vaccination in identical twins was reportedly partly convergent and partly personalized.

What was sequenced was CD4+ T cells sorted from blood. The chain recombines TRBV4-1 with TRBJ2-2, with D perhaps TRBD1 (6 bases). This sequence originates from a woman aged 18-29 years in good health. Here the CDR3 DNA reads TGCGCCAGCAGCCTCCCAGGGGCAGCAGGGGAGCTGTTTTTT. Its protein is CASSLPGAAGELFF.